This is a list of T cell receptor beta chains from one sample in a study of blood T cell repertoires in COVID-19. Profiling relied on immunoSEQ multiplex PCR, and the TCRdb table lists in-frame clones only, not all of them. The table lists approximately 180,000 clones, approximately 85% of them singletons. Sequencing was carried out using PBMCs or T cells enriched from blood (not recorded which). Source of these receptors: a man aged 35-49 years who had recovered from COVID-19. Both conserved end residues are part of each CDR3. A D gene is named only where the DNA matches it firmly. Some rows have no size entry. The others give once, few or many, or a class for an expanded clone.

d_gene,abundance,j_gene,v_gene,CDR3aa,CDR3nt
.,.,TRBJ2-1,TRBV9,CASSPALGAAEQFF,TGTGCCAGCAGCCCCGCCCTAGGAGCTGCTGAGCAGTTCTTC
TRBD2,.,TRBJ2-2,TRBV3-1/TRBV3-2,CASSQGLAEGGELFF,TGTGCCAGCAGCCAGGGACTAGCGGAGGGCGGGGAGCTGTTTTTT
.,once,TRBJ1-3,TRBV6-5,CASSFTRGNTIYF,TGTGCCAGCAGTTTTACTCGGGGGAACACCATATATTTT
TRBD1,.,TRBJ1-1,TRBV14,CASSQVGGQGWTEAFF,TGTGCCAGCAGCCAAGTTGGGGGACAGGGTTGGACTGAAGCTTTCTTT
.,few,TRBJ1-2,TRBV28,CASSFRGFYGYTF,TGTGCCAGCAGTTTCCGGGGGTTCTATGGCTACACCTTC
TRBD2,.,TRBJ2-1,TRBV24-1,CATSDSGGEGNEQFF,TGTGCCACCAGTGATTCGGGGGGGGAGGGCAATGAGCAGTTCTTC
TRBD1,.,TRBJ1-1,TRBV10-3,CAISYRGADTEAFF,TGTGCCATCAGCTACAGGGGGGCGGACACTGAAGCTTTCTTT
.,once,TRBJ2-4,TRBV9,CASSVGSTGNIQYF,TGTGCCAGCAGCGTAGGAAGTACGGGAAACATTCAGTACTTC
.,.,TRBJ1-1,TRBV29-1,CSVERSGAFF,TGCAGCGTTGAAAGGAGCGGGGCTTTCTTT
TRBD1,.,TRBJ1-6,TRBV19,CASTIAGTGSYNSPLHF,TGTGCCAGTACCATTGCGGGGACAGGGTCCTATAATTCACCCCTCCACTTT
TRBD2,.,TRBJ2-5,TRBV5-6,CASSYVTSGGQETQYF,TGTGCCAGCAGCTATGTGACTAGCGGGGGGCAAGAGACCCAGTACTTC
.,.,TRBJ1-2,TRBV28,CASSSPHGEDYGYTF,TGTGCCAGCAGTTCTCCACACGGGGAAGACTATGGCTACACCTTC
TRBD1,once,TRBJ1-1,TRBV16,CASSPRDRVTEAFF,TGTGCCAGCAGCCCCCGGGACAGGGTGACTGAAGCTTTCTTT
TRBD1,.,TRBJ1-2,TRBV13,CASSTGQGAYGYTF,TGTGCCAGCAGCACCGGACAGGGGGCATATGGCTACACCTTC
TRBD2,.,TRBJ2-5,TRBV5-1,CASSYRTSGGETQYF,TGCGCCAGCAGCTACCGGACTAGCGGGGGAGAGACCCAGTACTTC
.,.,TRBJ1-5,TRBV3-1/TRBV3-2,CASSPSYNQPQHF,TGTGCCAGCAGCCCTTCTTATAATCAGCCCCAGCATTTT
TRBD2,.,TRBJ2-1,TRBV28,CASSQLPLAGGRYEQFF,TGTGCCAGCAGTCAACTACCACTAGCGGGAGGGCGGTATGAGCAGTTCTTC
.,.,TRBJ2-7,TRBV4-1,CASSQVGSSYEQYF,TGCGCCAGCAGCCAAGTGGGCAGCTCCTACGAGCAGTACTTC
.,once,TRBJ1-1,TRBV5-6,CASSLVPSIMNTEAFF,TGTGCCAGCAGCTTGGTTCCAAGCATCATGAACACTGAAGCTTTCTTT
.,.,TRBJ2-7,TRBV4-1,CASSQDPTDSYEQYF,TGCGCCAGCAGCCAAGATCCGACAGATTCCTACGAGCAGTACTTC
.,.,TRBJ1-6,TRBV3-1/TRBV3-2,CASSQDRTVSPLHF,TGTGCCAGCAGCCAAGATAGAACAGTTTCACCCCTCCACTTT
.,once,TRBJ2-7,TRBV7-7,CASETGFYEQYF,TGTGCGTCCGAAACAGGGTTCTACGAGCAGTACTTC
.,.,TRBJ1-2,TRBV3-1/TRBV3-2,CASSQPQYGYTF,TGTGCCAGCAGCCAACCCCAATATGGCTACACCTTC
.,.,TRBJ1-3,TRBV14,CASSPSPSNTIYF,TGTGCCAGCAGCCCTTCCCCGTCAAACACCATATATTTT
.,.,TRBJ2-7,TRBV6-5,CASSYSGSYEQYF,TGTGCCAGCAGTTATAGCGGCTCGTACGAGCAGTACTTC
.,.,TRBJ1-1,TRBV19,CASSPNLNTEAFF,TGTGCCAGTAGTCCTAATTTGAACACTGAAGCTTTCTTT
.,.,TRBJ2-3,TRBV9,CASSDGRSTDTQYF,TGTGCCAGCTCTGACGGGAGAAGCACAGATACGCAGTATTTT
TRBD2,.,TRBJ2-3,TRBV18,CASSEPGLVKDTQYF,TGTGCCAGCTCAGAGCCGGGACTAGTGAAAGATACGCAGTATTTT
.,.,TRBJ1-2,TRBV5-1,CASEGADGYTF,TGCGCCAGCGAAGGGGCGGACGGCTACACCTTC
.,.,TRBJ1-5,TRBV6-5,CASSPRPYQPQHF,TGTGCCAGCAGTCCGCGGCCCTATCAGCCCCAGCATTTT
.,.,TRBJ1-2,TRBV18,CASSPPRSGPGNYGYTF,TGTGCCAGCTCACCACCGAGGTCAGGGCCAGGGAACTATGGCTACACCTTC
.,.,TRBJ2-7,TRBV6-5,CASTHRGGSYEQYF,TGTGCCAGCACCCACAGAGGGGGTTCCTACGAGCAGTACTTC
TRBD1,.,TRBJ1-2,TRBV18,CASSRQTGESDYGYTF,TGTGCCAGCTCACGACAGACAGGGGAGAGTGACTATGGCTACACCTTC
TRBD2,.,TRBJ2-5,TRBV6-5,CASSRGGPGTQYF,TGTGCCAGCAGTCGGGGGGGCCCAGGGACCCAGTACTTC
TRBD1,.,TRBJ1-5,TRBV27,CASSFLQGTNQPQHF,TGTGCCAGCAGTTTCCTACAGGGGACTAATCAGCCCCAGCATTTT
.,.,TRBJ2-7,TRBV13,CASSPGANSYEQYF,TGTGCCAGCAGCCCAGGGGCCAACTCCTACGAGCAGTACTTC
.,.,TRBJ1-2,TRBV28,CASIKIESPYGYTF,TGTGCCAGCATTAAGATAGAGTCGCCCTATGGCTACACCTTC
TRBD1,.,TRBJ1-2,TRBV6-5,CASRQGALDGYTF,TGTGCCAGCAGACAGGGGGCCCTCGATGGCTACACCTTC
.,.,TRBJ1-5,TRBV28,CASNTIQPQHF,TGTGCCAGCAACACCATTCAGCCCCAGCATTTT
.,.,TRBJ2-7,TRBV6-5,CASSYSPQGYEQYF,TGTGCCAGCAGTTACTCGCCGCAGGGGTACGAGCAGTACTTC
.,.,TRBJ1-2,TRBV27,CASSLGQGHYGYTF,TGTGCCAGCAGTTTAGGGCAGGGGCACTATGGCTACACCTTC
.,.,TRBJ1-2,TRBV19,CASSINGRGRLFFIDGYTF,TGTGCCAGTAGTATCAATGGGAGGGGGAGACTCTTCTTTATAGATGGCTACACCTTC
.,.,TRBJ2-6,TRBV24-1,CATSDGGRRAGANVLTF,TGTGCCACCAGTGATGGGGGCAGGCGTGCTGGGGCCAACGTCCTGACTTTC
.,few,TRBJ1-5,TRBV12-3/TRBV12-4,CASSLSQPQHF,TGTGCCAGCAGTTTGAGCCAGCCCCAGCATTTT
TRBD2,.,TRBJ2-3,TRBV19,CASSAKLAGGPTDTQYF,TGTGCCAGTAGTGCCAAACTAGCGGGGGGGCCCACAGATACGCAGTATTTT
.,.,TRBJ2-7,TRBV11-2,CASSSREHEQYF,TGTGCCAGCAGCTCCCGGGAGCACGAGCAGTACTTC
.,.,TRBJ2-2,TRBV4-2,CASSHIGREIGELFF,TGTGCCAGCAGCCACATCGGTCGGGAGATCGGGGAGCTGTTTTTT
.,few,TRBJ1-2,TRBV19,CASSMSNRAGGYTF,TGTGCCAGTAGTATGAGCAACAGGGCTGGTGGCTACACCTTC
.,.,TRBJ1-4,TRBV5-6,CASSLEPGDEKLFF,TGTGCCAGCAGCTTGGAACCAGGGGATGAAAAACTGTTTTTT
TRBD1,.,TRBJ2-7,TRBV9,CASSGGRQGYEQYF,TGTGCCAGCAGCGGGGGAAGACAGGGGTACGAGCAGTACTTC